This passage covers 20 T cell receptor beta chains from one sample sequenced in a study of somatic mutations in cytotoxic T cells in rheumatoid arthritis. TCRdb's copy holds only in-frame clones and misses some; the assay was immunoSEQ multiplex PCR. The sample shows 15,000 to 20,000 clones, around four fifths of them seen only once. Source material: CD8+ T cells sorted from blood. The receptors stem from a man between 18 and 29 years old with rheumatoid arthritis.

This clone has a handful of counts. The rearrangement uses TRBV4-2 and TRBJ1-5, with D unresolved. Trimming pared 0 bases from V and 1 base from J, leaving 7 bases between. The CDR3 covers 15 residues. In germline, CDR1 is LGHNA, CDR2 YNFKEQ. Written as DNA, the CDR3 is TGTGCCAGCAGCCAAGAGTATTCAAGCAATCAGCCCCAGCATTTT. This sequence encodes CASSQEYSSNQPQHF.

This chain links TRBV4-2 with TRBJ2-1; no reliable D call. The CDR3 consists of 16 residues. V lost 0 bases and J 1 base, leaving 10 bases between the germline ends. The germline V gene has CDR1 LGHNA and CDR2 YNFKEQ. In DNA, the CDR3 is TGTGCCAGCAGCCAAGAACATAGGGATTCCTACAATGAGCAGTTCTTC. The encoded protein is CASSQEHRDSYNEQFF.

The CDR3 region has the DNA TGCGCCAGCAGTCCGACGCCCATGAACACTGAAGCTTTCTTT. It encodes CASSPTPMNTEAFF. V gene TRBV5-1 combines with J gene TRBJ1-1, with D unclear. The germline gives CDR1 SGHRS, CDR2 YFSETQ. Trimming cost V 5 bases and J 0 bases, with 11 bases left between them. The CDR3 sequence is 14 residues long.

In its sample, this clone was seen a few times. J is TRBJ2-3 and V is TRBV6-4, with 7 bases lining up with TRBD2. V trimming: 6 bases; J trimming: 4 bases; junction bases outside the gene matches: 10. The CDR3 runs 15 residues. From germline, CDR1 is MRHNA and CDR2 SNTAGT. The CDR3 DNA sequence: TGTGCCAGCAGCCAGAAGTCTAGCGGCCCAGATACGCAGTATTTT. Translated, it gives CASSQKSSGPDTQYF.

V and J are TRBV14 and TRBJ2-2; perhaps D is TRBD1 or TRBD2 (6 bases each). The V end lost 1 base, the J end lost 2 bases, and 11 bases lay between the germline ends. CDR1 is SGHDN, CDR2 FVKESK, per germline. CDR3 size: 16 residues. The CDR3 is CASSQVGGLNTGELFF. The CDR3 DNA reads as TGTGCCAGCAGCCAAGTTGGGGGGCTAAACACCGGGGAGCTGTTTTTT.

The chain couples TRBV7-6 to TRBJ2-1; TRBD1 is a possible D gene (6 bases). The germline gives CDR1 SGHVS, CDR2 FNYEAQ. Trimming took 5 bases from V and 5 from J, leaving 10 bases between them. This CDR3 is 13 amino acids long. The DNA of the CDR3 is TGTGCCAGCAGCCCCGGGACAAACAATGAGCAGTTCTTC. Its protein product is CASSPGTNNEQFF.

The chain recombines TRBV7-9 with TRBJ1-2; 11 bases align to TRBD1. Germline V gene sequence: CDR1 SEHNR, CDR2 FQNEAQ (reference sequence). J gave up 5 bases and V 5 bases, and 4 bases lay outside the gene matches. The CDR3 has 14 amino acids. The CDR3 coding sequence is TGTGCCAGCAGCCCAGGGACAGGGGGATATGGCTACACCTTC. Residues: CASSPGTGGYGYTF.

The chain links TRBV29-1 to TRBJ1-1; tentative D call: TRBD1 (5 bases). Looked up from germline, CDR1 is SQVTM and CDR2 is ANQGSEA. CDR3 length: 14 amino acids. V shed 6 bases and J shed 2 bases, with 16 bases lying between them. The DNA of the CDR3 is TGCAGCGTGGCGGGGGAGGGATCTAACACTGAAGCTTTCTTT. Its protein product is CSVAGEGSNTEAFF.

The chain carries TRBV4-1 and TRBJ2-1; 9 bases fit TRBD2. CDR3 size: 16 residues. Germline V gives CDR1 MGHRA, CDR2 YSYEKL. V dropped 0 bases and J dropped 7; count of bases not matched to a gene: 7. CDR3 DNA sequence: TGCGCCAGCAGCCAAGAAACGCGACTAGCGGTGAATGAGCAGTTCTTC. Protein sequence: CASSQETRLAVNEQFF.

J is TRBJ2-1 and V is TRBV9; 8 nucleotides match TRBD2. There are 16 residues in the CDR3. CDR1 SGDLS and CDR2 YYNGEE come from the germline V gene. The V segment lost 1 base and the J segment 4 bases; nucleotides outside the gene matches: 7. CDR3 sequence (DNA): TGTGCCAGCAGCGTATTTATACTAGCGGCGTACAATGAGCAGTTCTTC. It yields the protein CASSVFILAAYNEQFF. Combining the CDR3 with reference TRBV9 and TRBJ2-1 gives the whole variable domain DSGVTQTPKHLITATGQRVTLRCSPRSGDLSVYWYQQSLDQGLQFLIQYYNGEERAKGNILERFSAQQFPDLHSELNLSSLELGDSALYFCASSVFILAAYNEQFFGPGTRLTVL.

This clone was seen only once. V gene TRBV9 combines with J gene TRBJ2-2, with D tentatively TRBD1 (7 bases). In germline, CDR1 is SGDLS, CDR2 YYNGEE. CDR3 length: 20 amino acids. Trimming removed 0 bases from V and 1 base from J, with 22 bases in between. In DNA form, the CDR3 reads TGTGCCAGCAGCGTAGTCAGGGATACCGCGGGACAGAAGAACACCGGGGAGCTGTTTTTT. Amino acid sequence: CASSVVRDTAGQKNTGELFF.

In this sample, this clone turned up a few times. V gene TRBV6-5 combines with J gene TRBJ1-6; unclear D gene. This CDR3 is 14 amino acids long. V was clipped by 0 bases and J by 4 bases, with 4 bases between them. From germline, CDR1 is MNHEY and CDR2 SVGAGI. CDR3 in DNA: TGTGCCAGCAGTTACTCGGCTTATAATTCACCCCTCCACTTT. Protein sequence: CASSYSAYNSPLHF.

CDR3 protein: CASSYSTTPRPYTIYF. Written as DNA, the CDR3 is TGTGCCAGCAGTTACTCGACAACTCCACGTCCCTACACCATATATTTT. The V call is TRBV6-5, the J call TRBJ1-3; no reliable D call. With 0 bases removed from V and 8 bases from J, the gap between germline ends came to 17 bases. This CDR3 has 16 residues. Germline values: CDR1 MNHEY, CDR2 SVGAGI.

J is TRBJ2-7 and V is TRBV27; 10 bases line up with TRBD1. This CDR3 region has 13 residues. V was clipped by 8 bases and J by 4 bases; unmatched bases: 5. Germline values: CDR1 MNHEY, CDR2 SMNVEV (reference sequence). For the CDR3, the DNA is TGTGCCAGCGGGACGGGACAGGGGTACGAGCAGTACTTC. It is translated as CASGTGQGYEQYF.

V gene TRBV7-9 combines with J gene TRBJ1-2, with D possibly being TRBD1 (6 bases). The germline gives CDR1 SEHNR, CDR2 FQNEAQ (reference sequence). Trimming took off 8 bases at V and 4 bases at J, with 17 bases between the two ends. CDR3 size: 14 residues. The CDR3, as DNA: TGTGCCAGCCTGGGGGCGGACAGATTCTATGGCTACACCTTC. Its translation: CASLGADRFYGYTF.

This rearrangement joins TRBV4-3 to TRBJ1-1, with D possibly being TRBD1 (5 bases). This CDR3 comprises 15 residues. The V gene lost 3 bases and the J gene lost 1 base, with 12 bases spanning the gap. Per the germline V gene, CDR1 is LGHNA and CDR2 is YSLEER. The DNA for the CDR3 is TGCGCCAGCAGCCATACGGGACGAGCGAACACTGAAGCTTTCTTT. This gives the protein CASSHTGRANTEAFF.

The V gene is TRBV19, the J gene TRBJ2-2, with 8 bases matching TRBD2. V lost 9 bases, J lost 0 bases, and 9 bases stayed unmatched. The CDR3 has 16 amino acids. The V gene's germline CDR1 is LNHDA and CDR2 SQIVND (reference sequence). The DNA for the CDR3 is TGTGCCAGCCTTTCGGGGGGGGGCCCGAACACCGGGGAGCTGTTTTTT. Translation gives CASLSGGGPNTGELFF.

V gene TRBV4-1 combines with J gene TRBJ2-3; possibly TRBD2 for D (7 bases). Germline V gene data show CDR1 as MGHRA and CDR2 as YSYEKL. This CDR3 contains 15 residues. The V end lost 2 bases, the J end lost 3 bases, and 12 bases lay between the germline ends. CDR3 sequence reads: CASSQLQGGTDTQYF. Here the CDR3 DNA reads TGCGCCAGCAGCCAACTACAGGGAGGGACAGATACGCAGTATTTT.

This sequence joins TRBV9 and TRBJ2-3, with TRBD2 matching over 13 bases. Germline V gives CDR1 SGDLS, CDR2 YYNGEE. The ends lost 5 bases at V and 5 bases at J; junction bases unmatched: 8. This CDR3 region has 16 residues. The CDR3 DNA reads TGTGCCAGCAGACCTACTAGCGGGGGGGCTGGAGATACGCAGTATTTT. Translating gives CASRPTSGGAGDTQYF.

This clone turned up a few times. This chain connects TRBV19 to TRBJ2-7; D remains ambiguous. CDR1 is LNHDA, CDR2 SQIVND, per germline (reference sequence). The CDR3 consists of 13 residues. Deletions cut 3 bases from V and 4 bases from J, with 10 bases between. The CDR3 DNA follows: TGTGCCAGTAGTATGTTTGGCTTTTACGAGCAGTACTTC. It yields the protein CASSMFGFYEQYF.